The 21 T cell receptor beta chains below were found in one sample sequenced in a study of T cell responses to AZD1222 COVID-19 vaccine. Method: immunoSEQ multiplex PCR; TCRdb's copy keeps in-frame clones and lacks some. The sample includes roughly 33,000 clones, roughly 74% seen only once; the top ten take about 4%. The input for sequencing was peripheral blood, taken 28 days after the second AZD1222 dose. Source of these receptors: an adult who received the AZD1222 COVID-19 vaccine.

J is TRBJ2-3 and V is TRBV24-1; 8 positions match TRBD2. Germline CDR1 is KGHDR and CDR2 is SFDVKD. The CDR3 has 16 amino acids. V dropped 4 bases and J dropped 2; count of bases not matched to a gene: 7. The CDR3 loop reads CATSDPLAEYTDTQYF. DNA for the CDR3: TGTGCCACCAGTGACCCACTAGCGGAGTACACAGATACGCAGTATTTT.

The gene calls are TRBV5-1 and TRBJ2-7; the match to TRBD1 covers 12 bases. The CDR3 runs 18 residues. Germline CDR1 and CDR2: SGHRS and YFSETQ. The junction had 12 bases not matched to a gene; V was cut back by 0 bases and J by 5 bases. The CDR3 sequence: CASSLDGYGTGGFDEQYV. Here the CDR3 DNA reads TGCGCCAGCAGCTTGGATGGCTACGGGACAGGGGGCTTCGACGAGCAGTACGTC.

The rearrangement joins TRBV10-1 to TRBJ2-1; tentatively, D is TRBD2 (5 bases). CDR3 length: 15 residues. The V gene lost 4 bases and the J gene lost 0 bases, with 10 bases spanning the gap. Germline V lookup: CDR1 WNHNN, CDR2 SYGVQD (reference sequence). DNA for the CDR3: TGCGCCAGCAGTGGAGGGCCGAGCTCCTACAATGAGCAGTTCTTC. Translation gives CASSGGPSSYNEQFF.

V is TRBV7-2 and J is TRBJ2-3; D gene unclear. Germline V lookup: CDR1 SGHTA, CDR2 FQGNSA. The CDR3 is 15 amino acids. Trimming took off 4 bases at V and 0 bases at J, with 11 bases between the two ends. The CDR3 DNA is TGTGCCAGCAGCTCCCGGGCAGAAAGCACAGATACGCAGTATTTT. This sequence encodes CASSSRAESTDTQYF.

This chain connects TRBV7-9 to TRBJ1-4; D possibly corresponds to TRBD1 (5 bases). This CDR3 has 14 amino acids. The germline V gene encodes CDR1 SEHNR and CDR2 FQNEAQ (reference sequence). V dropped 5 bases and J dropped 5 bases, with 12 bases sitting between them. The CDR3 spells CASSPDTVNEKLFF. CDR3 in DNA: TGTGCCAGCAGCCCGGACACCGTAAATGAAAAACTGTTTTTT.

The rearrangement links TRBV6-4 to TRBJ1-2, with 10 nucleotides matching TRBD1. Trimming took 5 bases from V and 7 from J; bases not matched to a gene: 4. The CDR3 runs 13 residues. Germline V gene sequence: CDR1 MRHNA, CDR2 SNTAGT. In DNA, the CDR3 is TGTGCCAGCAGTTCGACAGGGGGCCTTGGCTACACCTTC. This translates into CASSSTGGLGYTF.

The rearrangement links TRBV4-3 to TRBJ2-3; 16 nucleotides agree with TRBD2. CDR1 and CDR2 from the germline V gene are LGHNA and YSLEER. V dropped 4 bases and J dropped 1; count of bases not matched to a gene: 2. This CDR3 has 17 amino acids. In DNA, the CDR3 is TGCGCCAGCAGCCGTGGGACTAGCGGGAGGGGCACAGATACGCAGTATTTT. As protein: CASSRGTSGRGTDTQYF.

The chain uses TRBV3-1 (or the pseudogene TRBV3-2) and TRBJ1-1, with D perhaps TRBD1 (5 bases). The CDR3 runs 13 residues. Germline assignment: CDR1 LGHDT and CDR2 YNNKEL (reference sequence). The V end was cut by 4 bases, the J end by 1 base, with 7 bases between. The CDR3 DNA sequence: TGTGCCAGCAGCCGGGACGGGAACACTGAAGCTTTCTTT. Translated, it gives CASSRDGNTEAFF.

V and J are TRBV11-2 and TRBJ2-1; no firm D call. The CDR3 is 13 amino acids. The ends were cut back, 5 bases at V and 9 bases at J, with 14 bases in the middle. Germline assignment: CDR1 SGHAT and CDR2 FQNNGV. In DNA form, the CDR3 reads TGTGCCAGCAGCCAGAAGGTCTCTGCTGAGCAGTTCTTC. Protein sequence: CASSQKVSAEQFF.

The rearrangement links TRBV16 to TRBJ1-1, with D unclear. V was pared by 0 bases and J by 7 bases, with 6 bases between. The CDR3 length is 12 residues. The germline gives CDR1 KGHSY, CDR2 FQNENV. The CDR3 spells CASSQSGDEAFF. As DNA, the CDR3 is TGTGCCAGCAGCCAATCAGGAGATGAAGCTTTCTTT.

This clone has only a few counts. The chain links TRBV2 to TRBJ2-3; D is unresolved. The CDR3 length is 13 residues. The germline V gene encodes CDR1 SNHLY and CDR2 FYNNEI. V was trimmed by 7 bases and J by 2 bases, leaving 10 bases between them. DNA for the CDR3: TGTGCCAGCAAGGAAGGGATCACAGATACGCAGTATTTT. Translating gives CASKEGITDTQYF.

This rearrangement joins TRBV6-1 to TRBJ2-7; D is ambiguous. The length of the CDR3 is 16 residues. Looked up from germline, CDR1 is MNHNS and CDR2 is SASEGT. Trimming left V 3 bases short and J 3 bases short, with 18 bases between. The chain's CDR3 is CASSEVIGQINYEQYF. CDR3 bases: TGTGCCAGCAGTGAGGTGATCGGGCAGATAAACTACGAGCAGTACTTC.

This clone was picked up one time. The chain has TRBV5-6 and TRBJ2-1; 7 nucleotides match TRBD1. V dropped 3 bases and J dropped 3; count of bases not matched to a gene: 12. This CDR3 has 17 amino acids. Per germline, CDR1 SGHDT and CDR2 YYEEEE. In DNA form, the CDR3 reads TGTGCCAGCAGCTGGGCTCATCGGGACAGAGACTACAATGAGCAGTTCTTC. Encoded protein: CASSWAHRDRDYNEQFF. Drawing the rest from reference TRBV5-6 and TRBJ2-1, the complete variable domain is DAGVTQSPTHLIKTRGQQVTLRCSPKSGHDTVSWYQQALGQGPQFIFQYYEEEERQRGNFPDRFSGHQFPNYSSELNVNALLLGDSALYLCASSWAHRDRDYNEQFFGPGTRLTVL.

The gene calls are TRBV24-1 and TRBJ2-1; 13 nucleotides match TRBD2. The CDR3 is 18 amino acids. Germline CDR1 reads KGHDR; CDR2 reads SFDVKD. Trimming removed 4 bases from V and 7 bases from J; junction bases left unmatched: 12. Written as DNA, the CDR3 is TGTGCCACCAGTGACCGCCGAAAACCGGGACTAGCGGGGAATGAGCAGTTCTTC. Amino acids: CATSDRRKPGLAGNEQFF.

V is TRBV6-5 and J is TRBJ1-1; D is uncertain. There are 12 residues in the CDR3. Germline V gene data show CDR1 as MNHEY and CDR2 as SVGAGI. V was trimmed by 8 bases and J by 5 bases, leaving 12 bases between them. The chain's CDR3 is CASGRLKTEAFF. The CDR3, as DNA: TGTGCCAGCGGCAGACTCAAGACTGAAGCTTTCTTT.

V and J are TRBV4-1 and TRBJ2-1, with 7 nucleotides matching TRBD1. This CDR3 is built from 19 residues. V gave up 0 bases and J gave up 0 bases; unmatched junction bases: 11. Germline values: CDR1 MGHRA, CDR2 YSYEKL. The CDR3 DNA reads as TGCGCCAGCAGCCAAGAAGCTGGGGTTTCAGGGGGCTCCTACAATGAGCAGTTCTTC. Amino acid sequence: CASSQEAGVSGGSYNEQFF.

This clone was detected a few times. This rearrangement joins TRBV6-4 to TRBJ1-5; TRBD1 is a possible D gene (5 bases). The CDR3 is made up of 19 amino acids. V dropped 3 bases and J dropped 3 bases, with 24 bases sitting between them. Germline V CDR1 and CDR2: MRHNA, SNTAGT. CDR3 protein: CASSDVGESSRSTNQPQHF. Written as DNA, the CDR3 is TGTGCCAGCAGTGATGTGGGGGAGTCTTCTAGGAGCACCAATCAGCCCCAGCATTTT.

The chain couples TRBV9 to TRBJ1-1; D gene uncertain. The ends were cut back, 3 bases at V and 8 bases at J, with 14 bases in the middle. The CDR3 sequence is 13 residues long. Germline assignment: CDR1 SGDLS and CDR2 YYNGEE. CDR3 protein: CASSADGRREAFF. CDR3 nucleotide sequence: TGTGCCAGCAGCGCGGATGGGCGCAGGGAAGCTTTCTTT.

This clone was counted a few times. The chain joins TRBV3-1 (or the pseudogene TRBV3-2) to TRBJ1-2, with 7 bases aligning to TRBD1. V lost 0 bases, J lost 8 bases, and 6 bases stayed unmatched. Germline lookup yields CDR1 LGHDT and CDR2 YNNKEL (reference sequence). CDR3 length: 14 residues. The CDR3 reads CASSQEQGLKGYTF. In DNA form, the CDR3 reads TGTGCCAGCAGCCAAGAACAGGGGTTAAAGGGCTACACCTTC.

This CDR3 reads CASRRGDLYTGELFF. The CDR3 DNA reads as TGTGCCAGCAGACGAGGGGACCTTTACACCGGGGAGCTGTTTTTT. V and J are TRBV6-5 and TRBJ2-2; D possibly uses TRBD1 or TRBD2 (5 bases each). Germline loops: CDR1 MNHEY, CDR2 SVGAGI. There are 15 residues in the CDR3. V was trimmed by 6 bases and J by 3 bases, leaving 14 bases between them.

This chain links TRBV19 with TRBJ1-4; the match to TRBD1 covers 7 bases. Germline V gene lookup returns CDR1 LNHDA and CDR2 SQIVND (reference sequence). The junction had 10 bases not matched to a gene; V was cut back by 1 base and J by 5 bases. The CDR3 runs to 17 residues. This CDR3 is CASSIGGGTVKNEKLFF. The CDR3 nucleotides read TGTGCCAGTAGTATAGGAGGGGGGACAGTAAAGAATGAAAAACTGTTTTTT.